A selection of T cell receptor beta chains follows, all from one sample in a study of control samples from healthy donors and cancer patients. Here immunoSEQ multiplex PCR was the method, and the copy in TCRdb shows in-frame clones only, minus some. Here the sample spans about 170,000 clones, over 85% being singletons. The sample was blood. These receptors were taken from a woman aged 55-69 years in good health. CDR3s include the opening cysteine and the closing phenylalanine or tryptophan. D genes are given only for firm matches. Size is stated for part of the rows, as once, few or many counts, or as a class when the clone is expanded.

v_call: TRBV27
cdr3_length: 15
d_call: -
clone_size: -
j_call: TRBJ1-4
cdr3_nt: TGTGCCAGCAGTCCCAACAGGGCGGCTAATGAAAAACTGTTTTTT
cdr3_aa: CASSPNRAANEKLFF

v_call: TRBV7-3
cdr3_length: 16
d_call: -
clone_size: -
j_call: TRBJ1-2
cdr3_nt: TGTGCCAGCAACTCGCAAACCCAGGGCCGTAACTATGGCTACACCTTC
cdr3_aa: CASNSQTQGRNYGYTF

v_call: TRBV7-9
cdr3_length: 15
d_call: -
clone_size: -
j_call: TRBJ1-4
cdr3_nt: TGTGCCAGCAGCCCCGAACCCGCAACTAATGAAAAACTGTTTTTT
cdr3_aa: CASSPEPATNEKLFF

v_call: TRBV6-5
cdr3_length: 15
d_call: -
clone_size: -
j_call: TRBJ1-5
cdr3_nt: TGTGCCAGCACCGAACAGGGTTTTCGCAATCAGCCCCAGCATTTT
cdr3_aa: CASTEQGFRNQPQHF

v_call: TRBV7-2
cdr3_length: 16
d_call: TRBD1
clone_size: -
j_call: TRBJ1-6
cdr3_nt: TGTGCCAGCAGGTTAGGCTCGGGACAGAAGAATTCACCCCTCCACTTT
cdr3_aa: CASRLGSGQKNSPLHF

v_call: TRBV7-9
cdr3_length: 13
d_call: -
clone_size: few
j_call: TRBJ1-2
cdr3_nt: TGTGCCAGCAGCTTAGTTGCGGAGTATGGCTACACCTTC
cdr3_aa: CASSLVAEYGYTF

v_call: TRBV7-2
cdr3_length: 13
d_call: -
clone_size: -
j_call: TRBJ1-1
cdr3_nt: TGTGCCAGCAGGAACCCTAGGGACACTGAAGCTTTCTTT
cdr3_aa: CASRNPRDTEAFF

v_call: TRBV4-3
cdr3_length: 16
d_call: -
clone_size: once
j_call: TRBJ1-5
cdr3_nt: TGCGCCAGCAGCCAAGGGGAGGGGCGGGTCTACCTTCCCCAGCATTTT
cdr3_aa: CASSQGEGRVYLPQHF

v_call: TRBV3-1/TRBV3-2
cdr3_length: 14
d_call: -
clone_size: -
j_call: TRBJ2-6
cdr3_nt: TGTGCCAGCAGCCGCGCGGAAGGGGCCAACGTCCTGACTTTC
cdr3_aa: CASSRAEGANVLTF

v_call: TRBV3-1/TRBV3-2
cdr3_length: 18
d_call: TRBD1
clone_size: -
j_call: TRBJ1-1
cdr3_nt: TGTGCCAGCAGCCCTGGGCGGGGGACAGGGCTGCCGAACACTGAAGCTTTCTTT
cdr3_aa: CASSPGRGTGLPNTEAFF

v_call: TRBV5-1
cdr3_length: 16
d_call: -
clone_size: -
j_call: TRBJ2-5
cdr3_nt: TGCGCCAGCAGCTTGCGGGCCGGACGGGGGCAAGAGACCCAGTACTTC
cdr3_aa: CASSLRAGRGQETQYF

v_call: TRBV7-9
cdr3_length: 16
d_call: -
clone_size: -
j_call: TRBJ2-7
cdr3_nt: TGTGCCAGCAGCTTAGTTGGGGGGAGGAGCTCCTACGAGCAGTACTTC
cdr3_aa: CASSLVGGRSSYEQYF

v_call: TRBV6-6
cdr3_length: 15
d_call: TRBD1
clone_size: -
j_call: TRBJ2-1
cdr3_nt: TGTGCCAGCAGTCCGGACAGGGGGTCCTACAATGAGCAGTTCTTC
cdr3_aa: CASSPDRGSYNEQFF

v_call: TRBV11-2
cdr3_length: 14
d_call: TRBD2
clone_size: -
j_call: TRBJ2-5
cdr3_nt: TGTGCCAGCAGCTTGGTAGCGGGGTTACAGACCCAGTACTTC
cdr3_aa: CASSLVAGLQTQYF

v_call: TRBV5-8
cdr3_length: 15
d_call: TRBD2
clone_size: once
j_call: TRBJ2-1
cdr3_nt: TGTGCCAGCAGCCTTCCGGGACTAGGATACAATGAGCAGTTCTTC
cdr3_aa: CASSLPGLGYNEQFF

v_call: TRBV19
cdr3_length: 15
d_call: -
clone_size: -
j_call: TRBJ1-2
cdr3_nt: TGTGCCAGTAGGCTCGAAGCAGGGATTGGCTATGGCTACACCTTC
cdr3_aa: CASRLEAGIGYGYTF

v_call: TRBV20-1
cdr3_length: 15
d_call: -
clone_size: medium-sized
j_call: TRBJ1-6
cdr3_nt: TGCAGTGCAAGTGATCGGGGGGCGGAAAGCTCACCCCTCCACTTT
cdr3_aa: CSASDRGAESSPLHF

v_call: TRBV6-4
cdr3_length: 14
d_call: TRBD2
clone_size: -
j_call: TRBJ2-1
cdr3_nt: TGTGCCAGCTCCCTGACTAGCGGGGGGAATGAGCAGTTCTTC
cdr3_aa: CASSLTSGGNEQFF

v_call: TRBV6-5
cdr3_length: 14
d_call: -
clone_size: -
j_call: TRBJ1-2
cdr3_nt: TGTGCCAGCACTCAGTGGGGTACTAACTATGGCTACACCTTC
cdr3_aa: CASTQWGTNYGYTF

v_call: TRBV6-5
cdr3_length: 16
d_call: -
clone_size: -
j_call: TRBJ2-1
cdr3_nt: TGTGCCAGCAGTTACTCGTTTTCATATCATAGGAATGAGCAGTTCTTC
cdr3_aa: CASSYSFSYHRNEQFF

v_call: TRBV9
cdr3_length: 15
d_call: -
clone_size: -
j_call: TRBJ1-6
cdr3_nt: TGTGCCGGCAGCCCAGACTCCGGCTTGAAATCACCCCTCCACTTT
cdr3_aa: CAGSPDSGLKSPLHF

v_call: TRBV7-9
cdr3_length: 18
d_call: -
clone_size: -
j_call: TRBJ1-5
cdr3_nt: TGTGCCAGCAGGTCCGGTTGCCTTGGACTGCACACCAATCAGCCCCAGCATTTT
cdr3_aa: CASRSGCLGLHTNQPQHF

v_call: TRBV12-3/TRBV12-4
cdr3_length: 13
d_call: TRBD1
clone_size: -
j_call: TRBJ1-6
cdr3_nt: TGTGCCAGCAGGACTGACAGGGCATCACCCCTCCACTTT
cdr3_aa: CASRTDRASPLHF

v_call: TRBV7-9
cdr3_length: 14
d_call: -
clone_size: -
j_call: TRBJ1-3
cdr3_nt: TGTGCCAGCAGAGCAGGGGTCTCTGGAAACACCATATATTTT
cdr3_aa: CASRAGVSGNTIYF

v_call: TRBV5-1
cdr3_length: 12
d_call: -
clone_size: -
j_call: TRBJ2-2
cdr3_nt: TGCGCCAGCAGCTTGGGGTTTGGGGAGCTGTTTTTT
cdr3_aa: CASSLGFGELFF

v_call: TRBV9
cdr3_length: 14
d_call: -
clone_size: -
j_call: TRBJ1-3
cdr3_nt: TGTGCCAGCAGCGTAGAACAGGTTGGAAACACCATATATTTT
cdr3_aa: CASSVEQVGNTIYF

v_call: TRBV6-2/TRBV6-3
cdr3_length: 14
d_call: -
clone_size: -
j_call: TRBJ1-5
cdr3_nt: TGTGCCAGCAGTTACTGGGGGGAAAGTCAGCCCCAGCATTTT
cdr3_aa: CASSYWGESQPQHF